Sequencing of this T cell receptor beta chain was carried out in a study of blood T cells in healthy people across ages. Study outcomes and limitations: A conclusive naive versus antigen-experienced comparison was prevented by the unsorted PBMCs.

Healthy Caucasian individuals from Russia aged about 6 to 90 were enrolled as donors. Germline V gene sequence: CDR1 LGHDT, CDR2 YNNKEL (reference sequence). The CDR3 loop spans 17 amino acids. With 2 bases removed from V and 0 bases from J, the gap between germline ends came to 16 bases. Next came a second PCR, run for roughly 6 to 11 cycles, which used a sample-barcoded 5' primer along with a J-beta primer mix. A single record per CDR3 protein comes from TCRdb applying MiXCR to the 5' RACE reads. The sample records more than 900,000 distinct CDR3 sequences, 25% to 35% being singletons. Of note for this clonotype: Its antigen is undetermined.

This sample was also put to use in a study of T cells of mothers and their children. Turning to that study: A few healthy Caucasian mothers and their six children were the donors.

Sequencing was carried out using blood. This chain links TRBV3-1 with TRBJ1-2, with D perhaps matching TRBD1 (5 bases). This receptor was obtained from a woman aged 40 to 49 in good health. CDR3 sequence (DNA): TGTGCCAGCAGCCAAATGACAGAAGGCCTCCCTAACTATGGCTACACCTTC. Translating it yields CASSQMTEGLPNYGYTF.